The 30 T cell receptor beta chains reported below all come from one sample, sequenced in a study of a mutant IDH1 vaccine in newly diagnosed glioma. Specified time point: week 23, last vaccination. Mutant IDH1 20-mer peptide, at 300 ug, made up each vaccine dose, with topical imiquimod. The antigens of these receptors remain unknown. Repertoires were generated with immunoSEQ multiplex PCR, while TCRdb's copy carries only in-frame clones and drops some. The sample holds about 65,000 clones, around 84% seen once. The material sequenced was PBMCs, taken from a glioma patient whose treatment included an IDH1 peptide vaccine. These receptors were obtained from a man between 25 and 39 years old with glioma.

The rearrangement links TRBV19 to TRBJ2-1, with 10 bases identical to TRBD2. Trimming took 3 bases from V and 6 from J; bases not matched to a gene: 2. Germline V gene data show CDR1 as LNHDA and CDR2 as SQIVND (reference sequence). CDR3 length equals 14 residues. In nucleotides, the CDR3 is TGTGCCAGTAGTATTAGCGGGGGGCCCAATGAGCAGTTCTTC. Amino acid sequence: CASSISGGPNEQFF.

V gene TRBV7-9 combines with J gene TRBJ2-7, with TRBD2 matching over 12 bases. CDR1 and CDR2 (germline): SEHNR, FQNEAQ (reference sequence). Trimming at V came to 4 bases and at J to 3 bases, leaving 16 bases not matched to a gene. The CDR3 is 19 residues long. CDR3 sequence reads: CASSSSSGGAWELFYEQYF. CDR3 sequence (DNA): TGTGCCAGCAGCTCCTCTAGCGGGGGGGCCTGGGAGTTGTTCTACGAGCAGTACTTC. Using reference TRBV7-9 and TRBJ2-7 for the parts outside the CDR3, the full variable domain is DTGVSQNPRHKITKRGQNVTFRCDPISEHNRLYWYRQTLGQGPEFLTYFQNEAQLEKSRLLSDRFSAERPKGSFSTLEIQRTEQGDSAMYLCASSSSSGGAWELFYEQYFGPGTRLTVT.

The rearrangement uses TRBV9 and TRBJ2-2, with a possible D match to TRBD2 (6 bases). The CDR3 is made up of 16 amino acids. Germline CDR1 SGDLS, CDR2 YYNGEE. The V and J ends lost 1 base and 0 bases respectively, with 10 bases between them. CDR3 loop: CASSVHSGANTGELFF. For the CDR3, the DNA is TGTGCCAGCAGCGTACATTCGGGGGCGAACACCGGGGAGCTGTTTTTT.

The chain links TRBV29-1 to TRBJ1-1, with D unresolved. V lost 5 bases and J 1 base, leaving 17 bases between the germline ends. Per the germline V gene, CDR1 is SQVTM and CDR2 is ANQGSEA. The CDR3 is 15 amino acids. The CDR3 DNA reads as TGCAGCGTTTACGTTGGGATGTTGCGGAACACTGAAGCTTTCTTT. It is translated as CSVYVGMLRNTEAFF.

The CDR3 nucleotides read TGTGCCAGCAGTGAAATTCTCGGACTAGCGGACTACACAGATACGCAGTATTTT. It is translated as CASSEILGLADYTDTQYF. The chain recombines TRBV2 with TRBJ2-3; 10 bases line up with TRBD2. The germline gives CDR1 SNHLY, CDR2 FYNNEI. Unmatched junction bases numbered 10, after V lost 2 bases and J lost 2 bases. The CDR3 contains 18 residues.

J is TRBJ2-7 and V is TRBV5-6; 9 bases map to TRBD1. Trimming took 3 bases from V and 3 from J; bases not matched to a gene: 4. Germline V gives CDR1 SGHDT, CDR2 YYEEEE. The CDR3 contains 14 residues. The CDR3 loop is CASSSGTGHYEQYF. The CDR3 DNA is TGTGCCAGCAGCTCCGGGACAGGGCACTACGAGCAGTACTTC.

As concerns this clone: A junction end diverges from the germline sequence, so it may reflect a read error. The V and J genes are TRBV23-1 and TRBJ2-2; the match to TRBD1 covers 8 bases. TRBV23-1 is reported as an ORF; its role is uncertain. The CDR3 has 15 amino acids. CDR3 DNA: TGCGCCAGCAGTCAAGACAGGGGCGGGCACCGGGGAGCTGTTTTT. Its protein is CASSQDRGGHRGAVF.

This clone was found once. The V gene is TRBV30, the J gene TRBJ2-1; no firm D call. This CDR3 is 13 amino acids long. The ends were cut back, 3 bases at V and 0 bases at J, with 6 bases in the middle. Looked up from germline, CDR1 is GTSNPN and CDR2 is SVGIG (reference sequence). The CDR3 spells CAWRVSSYNEQFF. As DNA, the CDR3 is TGTGCCTGGAGAGTCAGCTCCTACAATGAGCAGTTCTTC.

The CDR3 is CASGQGNEQFF. The CDR3 DNA reads TGCGCCAGTGGACAGGGTAATGAGCAGTTCTTC. The chain links TRBV5-1 to TRBJ2-1, with 8 bases lining up with TRBD1. The ends lost 8 bases at V and 7 bases at J; junction bases unmatched: 2. Per the germline V gene, CDR1 is SGHRS and CDR2 is YFSETQ. This CDR3 is built from 11 residues. The variable domain in full, with the rest retrieved from reference TRBV5-1 and TRBJ2-1, is KAGVTQTPRYLIKTRGQQVTLSCSPISGHRSVSWYQQTPGQGLQFLFEYFSETQRNKGNFPGRFSGRQFSNSRSEMNVSTLELGDSALYLCASGQGNEQFFGPGTRLTVL.

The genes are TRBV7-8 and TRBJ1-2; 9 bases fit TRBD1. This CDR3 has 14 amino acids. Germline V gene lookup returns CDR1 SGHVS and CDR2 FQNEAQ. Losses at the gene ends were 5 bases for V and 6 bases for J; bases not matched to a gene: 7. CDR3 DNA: TGTGCCAGCAGCCTCATAGGGACAGGGAATGGCTACACCTTC. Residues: CASSLIGTGNGYTF. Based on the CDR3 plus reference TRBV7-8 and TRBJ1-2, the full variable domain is GAGVSQSPRYKVAKRGQDVALRCDPISGHVSLFWYQQALGQGPEFLTYFQNEAQLDKSGLPSDRFFAERPEGSVSTLKIQRTQQEDSAVYLCASSLIGTGNGYTFGSGTRLTVV.

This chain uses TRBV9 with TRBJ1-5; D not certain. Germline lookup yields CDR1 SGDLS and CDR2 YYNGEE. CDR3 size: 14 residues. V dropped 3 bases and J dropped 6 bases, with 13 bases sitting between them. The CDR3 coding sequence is TGTGCCAGCAGCGCCGGTAGGGCCTTTCAGCCCCAGCATTTT. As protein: CASSAGRAFQPQHF.

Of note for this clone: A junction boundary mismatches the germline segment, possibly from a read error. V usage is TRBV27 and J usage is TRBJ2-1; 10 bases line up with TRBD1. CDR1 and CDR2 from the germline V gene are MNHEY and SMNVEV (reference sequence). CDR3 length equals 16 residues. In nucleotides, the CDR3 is TGTGCCAGCAGCCGACAGGGGGCCTCGATATACACTGAGCAGTTCTTC. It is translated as CASSRQGASIYTEQFF.

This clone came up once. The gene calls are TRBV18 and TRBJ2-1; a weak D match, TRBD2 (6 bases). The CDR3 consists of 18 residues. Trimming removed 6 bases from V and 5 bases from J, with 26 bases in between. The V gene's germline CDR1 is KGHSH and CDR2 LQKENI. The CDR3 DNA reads TGTGCCAGCTCGCAAAACCGCCCGGGAGAGGGGATCGACAATGAGCAGTTCTTC. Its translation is CASSQNRPGEGIDNEQFF. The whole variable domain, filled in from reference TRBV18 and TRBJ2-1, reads NAGVMQNPRHLVRRRGQEARLRCSPMKGHSHVYWYRQLPEEGLKFMVYLQKENIIDESGMPKERFSAEFPKEGPSILRIQQVVRGDSAAYFCASSQNRPGEGIDNEQFFGPGTRLTVL.

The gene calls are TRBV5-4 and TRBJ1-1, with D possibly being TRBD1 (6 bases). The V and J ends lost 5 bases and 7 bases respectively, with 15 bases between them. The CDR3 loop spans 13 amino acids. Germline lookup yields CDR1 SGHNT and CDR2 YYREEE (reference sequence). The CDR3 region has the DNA TGTGCCAGCAGGAGAACCGGGACACATGAAGCTTTCTTT. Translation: CASRRTGTHEAFF.

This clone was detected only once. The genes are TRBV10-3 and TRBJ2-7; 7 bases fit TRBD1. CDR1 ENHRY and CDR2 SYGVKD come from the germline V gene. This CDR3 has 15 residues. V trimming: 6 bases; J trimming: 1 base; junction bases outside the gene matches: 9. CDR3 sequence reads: CAISVQGTISYEQYF. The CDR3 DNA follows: TGTGCCATCAGCGTACAGGGGACCATATCCTACGAGCAGTACTTC.

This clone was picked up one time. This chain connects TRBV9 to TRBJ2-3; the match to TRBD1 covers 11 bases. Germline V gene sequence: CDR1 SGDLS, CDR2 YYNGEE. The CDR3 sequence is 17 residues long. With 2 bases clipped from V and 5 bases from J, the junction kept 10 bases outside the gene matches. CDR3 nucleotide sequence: TGTGCCAGCAGCGTCGATTTTGGGGGACAGGGGGTAGATACGCAGTATTTT. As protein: CASSVDFGGQGVDTQYF.

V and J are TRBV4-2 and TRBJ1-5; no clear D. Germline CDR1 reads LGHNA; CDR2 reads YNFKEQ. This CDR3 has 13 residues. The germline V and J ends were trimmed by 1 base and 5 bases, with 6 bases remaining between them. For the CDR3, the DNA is TGTGCCAGCAGCCAAGCCATCGATCAGCCCCAGCATTTT. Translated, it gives CASSQAIDQPQHF.

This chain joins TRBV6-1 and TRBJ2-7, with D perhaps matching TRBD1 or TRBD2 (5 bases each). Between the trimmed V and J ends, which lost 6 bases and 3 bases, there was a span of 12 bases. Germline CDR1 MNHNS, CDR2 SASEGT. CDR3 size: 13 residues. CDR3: CASRSRDLYEQYF. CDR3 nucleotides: TGTGCCAGCAGGAGCCGGGACCTCTACGAGCAGTACTTC.

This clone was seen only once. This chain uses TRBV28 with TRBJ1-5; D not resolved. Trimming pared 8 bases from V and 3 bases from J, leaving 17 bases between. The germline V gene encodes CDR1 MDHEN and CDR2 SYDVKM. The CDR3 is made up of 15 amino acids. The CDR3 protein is CASLMTSGFNQPQHF. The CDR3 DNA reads TGTGCCAGCCTAATGACCAGTGGGTTCAATCAGCCCCAGCATTTT.

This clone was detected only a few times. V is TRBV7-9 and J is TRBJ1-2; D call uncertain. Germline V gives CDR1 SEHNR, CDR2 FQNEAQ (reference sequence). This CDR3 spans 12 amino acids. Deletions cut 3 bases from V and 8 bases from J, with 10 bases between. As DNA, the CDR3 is TGTGCCAGCAGCTTGTCCGGAGGCGGCTACACCTTC. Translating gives CASSLSGGGYTF. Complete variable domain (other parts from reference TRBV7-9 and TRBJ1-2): DTGVSQNPRHKITKRGQNVTFRCDPISEHNRLYWYRQTLGQGPEFLTYFQNEAQLEKSRLLSDRFSAERPKGSFSTLEIQRTEQGDSAMYLCASSLSGGGYTFGSGTRLTVV.

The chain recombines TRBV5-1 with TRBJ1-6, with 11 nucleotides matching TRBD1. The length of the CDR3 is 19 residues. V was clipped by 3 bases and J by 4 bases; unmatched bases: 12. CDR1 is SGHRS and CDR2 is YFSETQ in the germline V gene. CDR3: CASSYYMRTGGQYNSPLHF. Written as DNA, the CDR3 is TGCGCCAGCAGCTATTATATGAGGACAGGGGGCCAGTATAATTCACCCCTCCACTTT.

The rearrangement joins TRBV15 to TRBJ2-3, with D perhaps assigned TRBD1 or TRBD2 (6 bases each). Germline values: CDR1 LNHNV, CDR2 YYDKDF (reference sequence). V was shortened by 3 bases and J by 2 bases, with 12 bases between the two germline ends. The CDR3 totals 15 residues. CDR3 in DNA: TGTGCCACCAGCAGCGGGGGCAGCTCCACAGATACGCAGTATTTT. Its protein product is CATSSGGSSTDTQYF.

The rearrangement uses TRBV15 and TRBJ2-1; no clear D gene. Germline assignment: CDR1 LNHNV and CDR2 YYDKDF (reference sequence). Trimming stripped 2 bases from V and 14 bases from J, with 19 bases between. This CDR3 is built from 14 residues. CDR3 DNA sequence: TGTGCCACCAGCAGATCAATCCTTGACCCTCTTAAGTTCTTC. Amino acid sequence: CATSRSILDPLKFF.

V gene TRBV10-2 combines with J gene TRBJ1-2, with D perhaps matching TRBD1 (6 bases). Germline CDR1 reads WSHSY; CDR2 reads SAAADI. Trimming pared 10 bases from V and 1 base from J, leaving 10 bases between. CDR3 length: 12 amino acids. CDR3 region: CAIQQGNYGYTF. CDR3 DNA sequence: TGCGCCATCCAACAGGGTAACTATGGCTACACCTTC.

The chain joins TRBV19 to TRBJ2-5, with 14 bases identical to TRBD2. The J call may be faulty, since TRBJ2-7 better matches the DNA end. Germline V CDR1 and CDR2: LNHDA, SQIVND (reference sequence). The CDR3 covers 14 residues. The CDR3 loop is CASSKGLAGDEQYF. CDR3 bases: TGTGCCAGTAGTAAGGGACTAGCGGGGGACGAGCAGTACTTC.

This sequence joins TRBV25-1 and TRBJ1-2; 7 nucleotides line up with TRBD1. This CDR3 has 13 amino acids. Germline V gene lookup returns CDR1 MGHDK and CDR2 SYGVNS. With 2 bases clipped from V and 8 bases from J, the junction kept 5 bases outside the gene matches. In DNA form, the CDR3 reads TGTGCCAGCAGTGAAGGTAACAGGGGCGGCTACACCTTC. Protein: CASSEGNRGGYTF.

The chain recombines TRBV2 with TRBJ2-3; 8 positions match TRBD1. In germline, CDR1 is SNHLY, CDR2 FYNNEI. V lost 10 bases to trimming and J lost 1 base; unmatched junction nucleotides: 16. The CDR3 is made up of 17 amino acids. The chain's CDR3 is CAIRRPGQASGTDTQYF. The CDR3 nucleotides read TGTGCCATAAGAAGACCGGGACAGGCCTCGGGCACAGATACGCAGTATTTT.

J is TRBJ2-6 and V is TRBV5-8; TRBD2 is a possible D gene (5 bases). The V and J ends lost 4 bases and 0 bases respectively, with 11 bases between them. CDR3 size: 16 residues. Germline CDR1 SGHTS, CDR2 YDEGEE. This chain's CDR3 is CASSRGSASGANVLTF. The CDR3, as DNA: TGTGCCAGCAGCCGAGGGTCCGCCTCTGGGGCCAACGTCCTGACTTTC.

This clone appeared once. The CDR3 DNA is TGCGCCAGCAGCTTGGCGGCTGGGGAGCAGTACTTC. Its translation is CASSLAAGEQYF. The chain employs TRBV4-1 and TRBJ2-7; no clear D gene. CDR1 and CDR2 (germline): MGHRA, YSYEKL. The V gene lost 5 bases and the J gene lost 7 bases, with 12 bases spanning the gap. This CDR3 has 12 residues.

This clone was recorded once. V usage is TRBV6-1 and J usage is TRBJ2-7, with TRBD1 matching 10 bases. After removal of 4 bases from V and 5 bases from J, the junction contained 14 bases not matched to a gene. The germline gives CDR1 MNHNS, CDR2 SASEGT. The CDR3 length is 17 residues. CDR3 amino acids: CASSGRGRDRGNNEQYF. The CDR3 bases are TGTGCCAGCAGTGGGAGGGGGCGGGACAGGGGAAACAACGAGCAGTACTTC.